This entry describes one TCR beta chain. Its antigen is not known. The PCR employed 60 Vbeta primers together with 13 Jbeta primers. Assay: immunoSEQ multiplex PCR; the TCRdb copy retains only in-frame clones and omits some. This repertoire includes 60,000 to 75,000 clones. This record belongs to a study of cytomegalovirus exposure and HLA in healthy donors. At the level of the study: The study placed 70% to 90% of its 398 genotyped donors in the Caucasian-associated ancestry cluster. Study-level points and caveats: Researchers reportedly found TCR beta sequences accurately predicted most subjects' HLA-A and HLA-B alleles. A list of around 160 TCR beta chains associated with cytomegalovirus was given.

The V end was cut by 8 bases, the J end by 0 bases, with 11 bases between. Per the germline V gene, CDR1 is SNHLY and CDR2 is FYNNEI. The CDR3 has 13 amino acids. This receptor was taken from a female donor in good health and CMV-seropositive. The V gene is TRBV2, the J gene TRBJ2-7, with D perhaps matching TRBD2 (6 bases). What was sequenced was PBMCs. The CDR3 DNA reads as TGTGCCAGCGGCCGGGACTTCTCCTACGAGCAGTACTTC. It yields the protein CASGRDFSYEQYF. The full variable domain, rest sourced from reference TRBV2 and TRBJ2-7, is EPEVTQTPSHQVTQMGQEVILRCVPISNHLYFYWYRQILGQKVEFLVSFYNNEISEKSEIFDDQFSVERPDGSNFTLKIRSTKLEDSAMYFCASGRDFSYEQYFGPGTRLTVT.